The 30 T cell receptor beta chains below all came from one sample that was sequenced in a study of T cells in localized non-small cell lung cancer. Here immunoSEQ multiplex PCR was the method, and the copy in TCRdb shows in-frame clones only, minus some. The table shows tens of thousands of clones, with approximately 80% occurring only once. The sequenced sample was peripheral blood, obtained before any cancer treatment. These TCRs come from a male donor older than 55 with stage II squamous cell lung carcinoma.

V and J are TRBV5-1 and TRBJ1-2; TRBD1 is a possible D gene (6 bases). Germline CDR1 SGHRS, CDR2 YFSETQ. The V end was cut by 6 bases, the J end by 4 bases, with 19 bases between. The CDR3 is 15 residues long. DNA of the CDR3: TGCGCCAGCACCCTAGTGGGGGGCGCGGGCTATGGCTACACCTTC. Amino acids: CASTLVGGAGYGYTF.

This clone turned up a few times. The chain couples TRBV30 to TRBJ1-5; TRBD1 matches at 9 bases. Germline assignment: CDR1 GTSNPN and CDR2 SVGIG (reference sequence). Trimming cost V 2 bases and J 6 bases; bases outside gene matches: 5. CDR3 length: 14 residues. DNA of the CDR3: TGTGCCTGGAGTTTTACAGGGGGCAGTCAGCCCCAGCATTTT. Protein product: CAWSFTGGSQPQHF.

CDR3 loop: CASSPDKNRGYGYTF. The CDR3 DNA reads as TGTGCCAGCAGCCCAGATAAAAACAGGGGGTATGGCTACACCTTC. The chain carries TRBV7-3 and TRBJ1-2; 8 positions agree with TRBD1. The germline CDR1 and CDR2 sequences are SGHTA and FQGTGA. The CDR3 is made up of 15 amino acids. With V trimmed by 5 bases and J by 5 bases, 10 bases remained unmatched.

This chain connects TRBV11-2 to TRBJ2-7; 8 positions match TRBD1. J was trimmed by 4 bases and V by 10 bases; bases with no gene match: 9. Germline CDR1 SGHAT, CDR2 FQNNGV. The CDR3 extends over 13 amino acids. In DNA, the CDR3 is TGTGCCACCCCGGACAGGGAGATATACGAGCAGTACTTC. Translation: CATPDREIYEQYF.

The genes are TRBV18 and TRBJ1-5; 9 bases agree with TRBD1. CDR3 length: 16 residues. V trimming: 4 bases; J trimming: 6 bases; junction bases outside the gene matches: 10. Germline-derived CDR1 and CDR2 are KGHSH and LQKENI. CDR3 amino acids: CASSQGTGGIGQPQHF. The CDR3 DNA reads TGTGCCAGCTCACAGGGAACAGGGGGCATCGGTCAGCCCCAGCATTTT.

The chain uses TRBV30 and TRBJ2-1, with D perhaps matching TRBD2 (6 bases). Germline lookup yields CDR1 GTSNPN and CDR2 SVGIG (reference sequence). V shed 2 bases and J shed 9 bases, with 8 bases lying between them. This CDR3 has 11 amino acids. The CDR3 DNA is TGTGCCTGGAGTAACGGGGGTGAGCAGTTCTTC. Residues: CAWSNGGEQFF.

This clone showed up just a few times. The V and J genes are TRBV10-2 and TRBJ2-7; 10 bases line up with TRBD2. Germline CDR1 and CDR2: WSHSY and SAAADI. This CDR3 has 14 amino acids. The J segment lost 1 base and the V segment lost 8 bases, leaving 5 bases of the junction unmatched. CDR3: CASPGLAPSYEQYF. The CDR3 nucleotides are TGCGCCAGCCCGGGACTAGCGCCATCCTACGAGCAGTACTTC.

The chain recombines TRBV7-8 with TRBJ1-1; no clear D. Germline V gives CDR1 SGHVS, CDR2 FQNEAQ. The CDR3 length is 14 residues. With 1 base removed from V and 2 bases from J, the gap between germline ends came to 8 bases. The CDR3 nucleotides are TGTGCCAGCAGCTTAGAGACGGGAAACACTGAAGCTTTCTTT. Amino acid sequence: CASSLETGNTEAFF.

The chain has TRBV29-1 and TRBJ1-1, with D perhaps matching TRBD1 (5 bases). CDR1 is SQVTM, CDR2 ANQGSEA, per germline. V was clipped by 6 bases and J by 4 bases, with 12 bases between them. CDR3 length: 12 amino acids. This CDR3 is CSVDEGSTEAFF. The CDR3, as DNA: TGCAGCGTCGACGAGGGGAGCACTGAAGCTTTCTTT.

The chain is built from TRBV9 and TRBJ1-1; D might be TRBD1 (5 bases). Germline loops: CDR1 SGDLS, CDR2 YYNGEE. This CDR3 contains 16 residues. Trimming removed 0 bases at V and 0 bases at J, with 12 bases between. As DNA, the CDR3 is TGTGCCAGCAGCGTAGGAACAGGAACTATGAACACTGAAGCTTTCTTT. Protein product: CASSVGTGTMNTEAFF.

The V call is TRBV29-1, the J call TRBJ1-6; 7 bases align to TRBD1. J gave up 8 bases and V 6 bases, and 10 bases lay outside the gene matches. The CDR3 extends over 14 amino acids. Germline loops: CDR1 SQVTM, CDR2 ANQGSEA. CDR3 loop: CSVGETGSDSPLHF. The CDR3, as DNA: TGCAGCGTCGGGGAGACAGGGTCCGATTCACCCCTCCACTTT.

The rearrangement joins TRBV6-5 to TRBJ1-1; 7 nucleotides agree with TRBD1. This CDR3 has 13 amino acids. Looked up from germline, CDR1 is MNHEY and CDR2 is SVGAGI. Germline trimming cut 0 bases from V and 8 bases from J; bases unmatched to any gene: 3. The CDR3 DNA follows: TGTGCCAGCAGTTACTCGTCGGGACAGGAAGCTTTCTTT. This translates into CASSYSSGQEAFF.

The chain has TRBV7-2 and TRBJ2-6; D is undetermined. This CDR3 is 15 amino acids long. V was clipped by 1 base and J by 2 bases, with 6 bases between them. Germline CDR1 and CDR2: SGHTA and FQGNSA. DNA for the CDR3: TGTGCCAGCAGCTTAGTGCAAGCTGGGGCCAACGTCCTGACTTTC. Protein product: CASSLVQAGANVLTF.

CDR3 region: CASSNRGATTLFF. For the CDR3, the DNA is TGTGCCAGCAGCAATCGGGGGGCTACTACTCTGTTTTTT. The genes are TRBV7-2 and TRBJ1-4, with a weak D call TRBD1 (6 bases). V gave up 5 bases and J gave up 14 bases, with 18 bases separating them. CDR1 and CDR2 (germline): SGHTA, FQGNSA. The CDR3 length is 13 residues. Together with reference TRBV7-2 and TRBJ1-4, the CDR3 gives the full variable domain: GAGVSQSPSNKVTEKGKDVELRCDPISGHTALYWYRQSLGQGLEFLIYFQGNSAPDKSGLPSDRFSAERTGGSVSTLTIQRTQQEDSAVYLCASSNRGATTLFFGSGTQLSVL.

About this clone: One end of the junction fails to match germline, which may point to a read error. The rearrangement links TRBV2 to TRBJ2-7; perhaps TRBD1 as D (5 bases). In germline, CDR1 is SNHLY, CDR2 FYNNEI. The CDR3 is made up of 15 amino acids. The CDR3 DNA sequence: TGTGCCACCAGTGACCCCTTGACAGCCTCCTACGAGCAGTACTTC. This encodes CATSDPLTASYEQYF. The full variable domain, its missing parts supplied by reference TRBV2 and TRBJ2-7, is EPEVTQTPSHQVTQMGQEVILRCVPISNHLYFYWYRQILGQKVEFLVSFYNNEISEKSEIFDDQFSVERPDGSNFTLKIRSTKLEDSAMYFCATSDPLTASYEQYFGPGTRLTVT.

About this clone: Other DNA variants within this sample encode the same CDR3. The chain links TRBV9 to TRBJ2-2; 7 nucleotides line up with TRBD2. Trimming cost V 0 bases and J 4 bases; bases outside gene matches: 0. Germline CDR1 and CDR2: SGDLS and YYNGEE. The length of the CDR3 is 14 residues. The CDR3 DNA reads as TGTGCCAGCAGCGTAGCGGGGGGCACCGGGGAGCTGTTTTTT. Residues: CASSVAGGTGELFF.

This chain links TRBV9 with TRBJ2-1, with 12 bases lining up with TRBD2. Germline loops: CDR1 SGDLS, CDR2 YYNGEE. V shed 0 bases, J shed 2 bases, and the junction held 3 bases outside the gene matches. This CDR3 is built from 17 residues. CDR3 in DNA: TGTGCCAGCAGCGTAGGGACTAGCGGGGAAGCCTACAATGAGCAGTTCTTC. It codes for CASSVGTSGEAYNEQFF.

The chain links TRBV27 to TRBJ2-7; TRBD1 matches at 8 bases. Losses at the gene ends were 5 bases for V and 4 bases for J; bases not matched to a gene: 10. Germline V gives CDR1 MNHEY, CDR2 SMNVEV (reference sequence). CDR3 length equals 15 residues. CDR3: CASSQGGQEIYEQYF. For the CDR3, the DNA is TGTGCCAGCAGTCAGGGGGGACAGGAGATATACGAGCAGTACTTC.

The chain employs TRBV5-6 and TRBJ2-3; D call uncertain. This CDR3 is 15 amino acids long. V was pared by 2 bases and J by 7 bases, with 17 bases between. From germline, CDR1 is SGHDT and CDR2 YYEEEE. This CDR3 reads CASSFGSAYSNTQYF. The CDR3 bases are TGTGCCAGCAGCTTTGGTTCGGCCTACTCAAATACGCAGTATTTT.

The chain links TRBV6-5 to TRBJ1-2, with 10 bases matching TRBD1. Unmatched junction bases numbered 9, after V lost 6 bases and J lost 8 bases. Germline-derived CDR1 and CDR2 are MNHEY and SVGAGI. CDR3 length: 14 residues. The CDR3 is CASRLGTGERGYTF. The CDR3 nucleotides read TGTGCCAGCAGGTTAGGGACAGGGGAGAGGGGCTACACCTTC.

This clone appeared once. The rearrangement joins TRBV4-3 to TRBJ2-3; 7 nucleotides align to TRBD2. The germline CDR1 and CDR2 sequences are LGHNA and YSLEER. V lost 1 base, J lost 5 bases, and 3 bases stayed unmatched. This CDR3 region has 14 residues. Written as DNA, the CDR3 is TGCGCCAGCAGCCAAGCGCCGGGGGGAGATACGCAGTATTTT. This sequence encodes CASSQAPGGDTQYF.

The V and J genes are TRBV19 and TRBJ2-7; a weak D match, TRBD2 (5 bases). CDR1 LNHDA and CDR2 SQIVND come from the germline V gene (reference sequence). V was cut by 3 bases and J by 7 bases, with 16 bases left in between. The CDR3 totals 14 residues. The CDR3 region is CASSINLGDREQYF. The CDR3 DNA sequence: TGTGCCAGTAGTATTAACCTCGGGGATCGAGAGCAGTACTTC. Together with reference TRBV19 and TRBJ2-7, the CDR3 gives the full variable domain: DGGITQSPKYLFRKEGQNVTLSCEQNLNHDAMYWYRQDPGQGLRLIYYSQIVNDFQKGDIAEGYSVSREKKESFPLTVTSAQKNPTAFYLCASSINLGDREQYFGPGTRLTVT.

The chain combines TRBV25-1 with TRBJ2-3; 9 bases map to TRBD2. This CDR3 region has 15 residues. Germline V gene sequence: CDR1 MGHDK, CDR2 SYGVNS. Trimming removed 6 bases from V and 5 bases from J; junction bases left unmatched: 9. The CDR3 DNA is TGTGCCAGCAGCACTAGCGGGCCGGGGGTAGATACGCAGTATTTT. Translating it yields CASSTSGPGVDTQYF. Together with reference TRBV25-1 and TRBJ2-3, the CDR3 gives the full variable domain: EADIYQTPRYLVIGTGKKITLECSQTMGHDKMYWYQQDPGMELHLIHYSYGVNSTEKGDLSSESTVSRIRTEHFPLTLESARPSHTSQYLCASSTSGPGVDTQYFGPGTRLTVL.

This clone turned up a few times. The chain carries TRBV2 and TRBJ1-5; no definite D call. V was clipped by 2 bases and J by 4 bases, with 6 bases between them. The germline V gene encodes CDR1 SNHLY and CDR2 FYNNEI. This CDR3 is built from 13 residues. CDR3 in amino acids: CASSEQSNQPQHF. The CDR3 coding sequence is TGTGCCAGCAGTGAACAGAGTAATCAGCCCCAGCATTTT.

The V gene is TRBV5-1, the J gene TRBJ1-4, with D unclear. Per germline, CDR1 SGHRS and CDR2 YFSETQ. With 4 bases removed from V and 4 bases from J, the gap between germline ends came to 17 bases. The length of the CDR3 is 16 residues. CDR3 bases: TGCGCCAGCAGCCCAAACCCCGTTTCTGGTAATGAAAAACTGTTTTTT. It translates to CASSPNPVSGNEKLFF.

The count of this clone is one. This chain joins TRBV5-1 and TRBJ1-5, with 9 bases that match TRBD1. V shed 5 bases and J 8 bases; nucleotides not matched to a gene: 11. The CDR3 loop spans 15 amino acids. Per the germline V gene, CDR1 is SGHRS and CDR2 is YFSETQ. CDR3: CASSAGDREREPQHF. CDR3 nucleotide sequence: TGCGCCAGCAGTGCGGGGGACAGGGAACGGGAGCCCCAGCATTTT.

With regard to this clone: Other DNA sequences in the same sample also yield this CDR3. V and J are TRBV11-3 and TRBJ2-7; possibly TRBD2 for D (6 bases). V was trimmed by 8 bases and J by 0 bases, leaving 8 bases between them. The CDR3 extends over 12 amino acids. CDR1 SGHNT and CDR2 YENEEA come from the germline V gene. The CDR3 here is CASRDSSYEQYF. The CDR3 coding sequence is TGTGCCAGCCGGGACTCCTCCTACGAGCAGTACTTC.

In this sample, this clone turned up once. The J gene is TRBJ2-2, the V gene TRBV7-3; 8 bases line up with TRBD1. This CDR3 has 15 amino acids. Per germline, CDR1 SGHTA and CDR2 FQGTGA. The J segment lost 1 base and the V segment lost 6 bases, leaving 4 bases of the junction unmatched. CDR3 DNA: TGTGCCAGCAGGCGACAGGGGATGAACACCGGGGAGCTGTTTTTT. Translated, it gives CASRRQGMNTGELFF.

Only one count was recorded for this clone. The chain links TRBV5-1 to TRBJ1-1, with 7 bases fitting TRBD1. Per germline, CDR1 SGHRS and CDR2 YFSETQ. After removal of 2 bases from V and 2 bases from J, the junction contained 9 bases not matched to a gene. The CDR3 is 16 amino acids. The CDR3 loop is CASSLVRDSHNTEAFF. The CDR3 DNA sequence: TGCGCCAGCAGCTTAGTCCGGGACAGTCACAACACTGAAGCTTTCTTT.

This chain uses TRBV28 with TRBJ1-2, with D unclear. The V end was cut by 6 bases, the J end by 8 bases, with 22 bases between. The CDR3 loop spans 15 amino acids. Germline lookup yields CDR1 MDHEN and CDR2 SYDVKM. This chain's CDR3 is CASSSVSSVSTGYTF. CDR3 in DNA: TGTGCCAGCAGCTCCGTCAGTTCTGTGAGTACCGGCTACACCTTC.